This T cell receptor beta chain is from a study of blood T cells in healthy people across ages. The second PCR ran roughly 6 to 11 cycles with a sample-barcoded 5' primer and J-beta primers. From each sample, at least 3 million paired-end reads containing CDR3 were obtained. One entry per CDR3 protein, called by TCRdb with MiXCR from the 5' RACE reads. This repertoire shows 800,000 or so distinct CDR3 sequences, around 62% found once; its top ten account for 25% to 35%. At least 6 million PBMCs were isolated per sample. Study results and caveats: PBMC samples, being unsorted, prevented any conclusive comparison of naive and antigen-experienced cells.

Turning to this clonotype: The antigen is unknown.

Sequenced: blood. This clonotype was obtained from a man younger than 45 in good health.

The CDR3 loop reads CASSQTSGGRTDTQYF. The CDR3 DNA reads as TGTGCCAGCAGTCAAACTAGCGGGGGCCGCACAGATACGCAGTATTTT. The rearrangement joins TRBV6-2 or TRBV6-3 to TRBJ2-3; 11 bases line up with TRBD2. Germline trimming cut 5 bases from V and 1 base from J; bases unmatched to any gene: 5. CDR3 length: 16 residues. Germline CDR1 and CDR2: MNHEY and SVGEGT.